A single sample gave rise to the 13 T cell receptor beta chains below, sequenced in a study of radiation and T cells in renal cell carcinoma. Method: immunoSEQ multiplex PCR; TCRdb's copy keeps in-frame clones and lacks some. The table records around 180,000 clones, roughly nine tenths of them present only once. Time point specified: blood 4 weeks post-SBRT, at nephrectomy. Indicated treatment: 15 Gy SBRT to primary tumor, nephrectomy 4 weeks later. The specimen was blood, collected from a patient whose treatment included radiotherapy and nephrectomy. These receptors originate from a woman between 50 and 59 years old with renal cell carcinoma.

The chain couples TRBV27 to TRBJ1-1; the D gene is possibly TRBD1 (5 bases). This CDR3 contains 14 residues. CDR1 and CDR2 from the germline V gene are MNHEY and SMNVEV (reference sequence). V dropped 7 bases and J dropped 4 bases, with 16 bases sitting between them. The CDR3: CASTVKPGFTEAFF. CDR3 bases: TGTGCCAGCACCGTAAAACCAGGGTTCACTGAAGCTTTCTTT.

This rearrangement joins TRBV9 to TRBJ2-6; the D gene is possibly TRBD1 (5 bases). V lost 0 bases, J lost 1 base, and 11 bases lay in between. The CDR3 consists of 17 residues. Germline V gene data show CDR1 as SGDLS and CDR2 as YYNGEE. CDR3 region: CASSVASQGSGANVLTF. The DNA of the CDR3 is TGTGCCAGCAGCGTAGCCTCCCAGGGTTCTGGGGCCAACGTCCTGACTTTC.

About this clone itself: This sample also contains other DNA sequences that code for the same CDR3. CDR3 loop: CSVRGQAPLEQYF. CDR3 bases: TGCAGCGTTAGGGGTCAAGCCCCACTCGAGCAGTACTTC. The J gene is TRBJ2-7, the V gene TRBV29-1; D possibly corresponds to TRBD1 (5 bases). The ends were cut back, 5 bases at V and 6 bases at J, with 17 bases in the middle. CDR3 length: 13 residues. CDR1 SQVTM and CDR2 ANQGSEA come from the germline V gene.

The V gene is TRBV4-2, the J gene TRBJ2-5, with TRBD2 matching over 9 bases. With V trimmed by 1 base and J by 2 bases, 8 bases remained unmatched. Germline loops: CDR1 LGHNA, CDR2 YNFKEQ. The CDR3 covers 17 residues. In DNA, the CDR3 is TGTGCCAGCAGCCAAGGAAGGCAGCGGGGGGCTCAAGAGACCCAGTACTTC. It codes for CASSQGRQRGAQETQYF.

The rearrangement uses TRBV4-2 and TRBJ2-1, with 11 bases lining up with TRBD2. Losses at the gene ends were 2 bases for V and 6 bases for J; bases not matched to a gene: 3. CDR3 length: 15 amino acids. Germline V gene data show CDR1 as LGHNA and CDR2 as YNFKEQ. The CDR3 here is CASSQSTSGGNEQFF. CDR3 DNA: TGTGCCAGCAGCCAATCCACTAGCGGGGGCAATGAGCAGTTCTTC.

V usage is TRBV6-1 and J usage is TRBJ1-6; a weak D match, TRBD1 (6 bases). Germline V CDR1 and CDR2: MNHNS, SASEGT. This CDR3 is 18 amino acids long. Trimming pared 0 bases from V and 5 bases from J, leaving 17 bases between. The CDR3 DNA reads TGTGCCAGCAGTGAAGCCTGGGGGGGCCCCCCGAATAATTCACCCCTCCACTTT. Amino acid sequence: CASSEAWGGPPNNSPLHF.

CDR3 protein: CASSITGNQPQHF. The CDR3 DNA is TGTGCCAGTAGTATTACTGGGAATCAGCCCCAGCATTTT. V and J are TRBV19 and TRBJ1-5; no definite D call. CDR3 length: 13 residues. In germline, CDR1 is LNHDA, CDR2 SQIVND (reference sequence). Trimming stripped 3 bases from V and 4 bases from J, with 7 bases between.

V usage is TRBV19 and J usage is TRBJ1-6; 8 nucleotides line up with TRBD1. This CDR3 has 15 amino acids. The V segment lost 10 bases and the J segment 5 bases; nucleotides outside the gene matches: 10. CDR1 is LNHDA and CDR2 is SQIVND in the germline V gene (reference sequence). CDR3: CATTPDRADNSPLHF. The CDR3 region has the DNA TGTGCCACCACGCCGGACAGGGCGGATAATTCACCCCTCCACTTT.

The chain links TRBV19 to TRBJ1-5; 7 bases map to TRBD1. The CDR3 has 16 residues. From germline, CDR1 is LNHDA and CDR2 SQIVND (reference sequence). J lost 2 bases, V lost 2 bases, and 6 bases had no gene match. The CDR3 nucleotides are TGTGCCAGTAGTATATGGGGACAGCCTCGCAATCAGCCCCAGCATTTT. Its protein product is CASSIWGQPRNQPQHF. Based on the CDR3 plus reference TRBV19 and TRBJ1-5, the full variable domain is DGGITQSPKYLFRKEGQNVTLSCEQNLNHDAMYWYRQDPGQGLRLIYYSQIVNDFQKGDIAEGYSVSREKKESFPLTVTSAQKNPTAFYLCASSIWGQPRNQPQHFGDGTRLSIL.

This sequence joins TRBV2 and TRBJ2-6; the D gene is possibly TRBD2 (5 bases). This CDR3 is built from 16 residues. V was pared by 6 bases and J by 4 bases, with 16 bases between. The germline gives CDR1 SNHLY, CDR2 FYNNEI. The DNA for the CDR3 is TGTGCCAGCAGAAGGACTTTGCGTCACGGGGCCAACGTCCTGACTTTC. It specifies CASRRTLRHGANVLTF.

This sequence joins TRBV29-1 and TRBJ1-4, with D hard to call. V shed 0 bases and J shed 7 bases, with 12 bases lying between them. This CDR3 comprises 14 residues. Germline V gene sequence: CDR1 SQVTM, CDR2 ANQGSEA. DNA for the CDR3: TGCAGCGTTGAAGATAGGAAGGAGGGTGAAAAACTGTTTTTT. This encodes CSVEDRKEGEKLFF.

In this sample, this clone turned up once. The V and J genes are TRBV7-3 and TRBJ1-6; 11 bases agree with TRBD1. Germline CDR1 reads SGHTA; CDR2 reads FQGTGA. The V segment lost 5 bases and the J segment 9 bases; nucleotides outside the gene matches: 3. This CDR3 is 14 amino acids long. The CDR3 loop is CASSLGTGGSPLHF. In nucleotides, the CDR3 is TGTGCCAGCAGCCTCGGGACAGGGGGTTCACCCCTCCACTTT.

This chain connects TRBV7-9 to TRBJ1-2; 7 bases line up with TRBD1. V was pared by 3 bases and J by 4 bases, with 2 bases of the junction left unmatched. This CDR3 is built from 13 residues. Germline CDR1 and CDR2: SEHNR and FQNEAQ (reference sequence). CDR3 bases: TGTGCCAGCAGCTTTGAGGGGGCCTATGGCTACACCTTC. Encoded protein: CASSFEGAYGYTF.